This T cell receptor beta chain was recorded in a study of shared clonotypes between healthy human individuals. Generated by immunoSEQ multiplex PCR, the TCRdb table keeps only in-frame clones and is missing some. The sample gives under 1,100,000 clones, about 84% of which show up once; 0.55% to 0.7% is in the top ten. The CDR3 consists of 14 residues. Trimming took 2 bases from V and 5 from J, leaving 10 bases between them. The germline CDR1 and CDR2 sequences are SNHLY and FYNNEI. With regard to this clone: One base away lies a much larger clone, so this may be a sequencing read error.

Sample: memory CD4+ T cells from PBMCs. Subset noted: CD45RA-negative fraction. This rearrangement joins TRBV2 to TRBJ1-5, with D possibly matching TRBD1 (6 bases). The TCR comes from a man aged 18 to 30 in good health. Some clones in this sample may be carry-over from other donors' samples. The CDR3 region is CASSELDSYQPQHF. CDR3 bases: TGTGCCAGCAGTGAATTGGACAGCTATCAGCCCCAGCATTTT.